This T cell receptor beta chain was observed in a study of blood T cells in healthy people across ages. Study observations and caveats: TCR beta diversity correlated strongly with naive T cell percentage.

In its sample, this clonotype was seen a few times. Its antigen is undetermined. A second PCR of 7 to 11 cycles used a sample-barcoded 5' primer and a J-beta primer mix. Paired-end reads containing CDR3 totaled no fewer than 2.5 million for each sample. One entry per CDR3 protein results from TCRdb running MiXCR on the 5' RACE reads. The data contain about 940,000 distinct CDR3 sequences, roughly 43% of them singletons. Samples had at least 6.5 million PBMCs isolated from them. Germline lookup yields CDR1 KGHDR and CDR2 SFDVKD. Unmatched junction bases numbered 4, after V lost 7 bases and J lost 8 bases. This CDR3 region has 13 residues.

This receptor was obtained from a man younger than 45 in good health. Input material: blood. This chain uses TRBV24-1 with TRBJ2-1; 10 nucleotides align to TRBD2. CDR3 sequence: CATRASGGDEQFF. The CDR3 DNA follows: TGTGCCACCAGGGCTAGCGGGGGTGATGAGCAGTTCTTC.